One and the same sample provided the 4 T cell receptor beta chains below, sequenced in a study of human T cells and chemical hapten exposure. Time point described: patch test 3, about 24 weeks after DPC sensitization. As for treatment: therapeutic diphenylcyclopropenone sensitization with weekly scalp DPC. TCRdb ran MiXCR on the RACE reads and lists one entry per CDR3 protein. The repertoire includes 110,000 or so distinct CDR3 sequences, under 35% of them detected once, and roughly 2.5% sits in the top ten. The starting material was whole blood, obtained in connection with sensitization to the hapten diphenylcyclopropenone (DPC). These receptors were obtained from a middle-aged man with alopecia areata. Some clones in this sample may be carry-over from other donors' samples.

This clonotype was found a few times. This chain joins TRBV12-3 or TRBV12-4 and TRBJ1-6; 8 bases map to TRBD1. The CDR3 is 14 residues long. J was trimmed by 5 bases and V by 7 bases; bases with no gene match: 4. CDR3 nucleotides: TGTGCCAGCAACAGACAGGGGAATAATTCACCCCTCCACTTT. Its translation is CASNRQGNNSPLHF.

The chain is built from TRBV20-1 and TRBJ2-1; 8 bases line up with TRBD2. Germline CDR1 is DFQATT and CDR2 is SNEGSKA (reference sequence). CDR3 length: 12 residues. The CDR3 reads CSSGLVNNEQFF. CDR3 DNA sequence: TGCAGCTCGGGACTAGTGAACAATGAGCAGTTCTTC.

This clonotype appeared a few times. J is TRBJ1-5 and V is TRBV6-1, with TRBD1 as a possible D gene (6 bases). This CDR3 is built from 13 residues. Germline V lookup: CDR1 MNHNS, CDR2 SASEGT. This CDR3 reads CAGKLGAGQPQHF. The CDR3 nucleotides are TGTGCAGGGAAGTTGGGGGCGGGGCAGCCCCAGCATTTT.

Relative to its sample, this clonotype is medium-sized. V usage is TRBV28 and J usage is TRBJ1-5; D may be TRBD1 (6 bases). The CDR3 sequence is 15 residues long. V was pared by 5 bases and J by 7 bases, with 18 bases between. Germline V gene data show CDR1 as MDHEN and CDR2 as SYDVKM. CDR3 region: CASSDGTLEVQPQHF. DNA of the CDR3: TGTGCCAGCAGTGACGGGACACTGGAGGTACAGCCCCAGCATTTT.